The 31 T cell receptor beta chains reported below all come from one sample, sequenced in a study of blood T cell repertoires in COVID-19. Only in-frame clones appear in the TCRdb table, and some are missing; sequencing was by immunoSEQ multiplex PCR. In the table there are 150,000 to 200,000 clones, roughly 82% of which are singletons. Sequencing input: PBMCs or T cells enriched from blood (not recorded which). All receptors derive from a woman between 55 and 75 years old with acute COVID-19.

The CDR3 coding sequence is TGTGCCAGCAGCCTCGCGGTTTCCTACAATGAGCAGTTCTTC. As protein: CASSLAVSYNEQFF. The chain joins TRBV3-1 (or the pseudogene TRBV3-2) to TRBJ2-1; D is ambiguous. There are 14 residues in the CDR3. Germline CDR1 LGHDT, CDR2 YNNKEL (reference sequence). Trimming left V 4 bases short and J 1 base short, with 8 bases between.

The rearrangement joins TRBV4-3 to TRBJ2-1, with D maybe TRBD2 (5 bases). Trimming removed 1 base from V and 0 bases from J, with 10 bases in between. CDR3 length: 16 amino acids. Per the germline V gene, CDR1 is LGHNA and CDR2 is YSLEER. CDR3 loop: CASSQGRTNSYNEQFF. As DNA, the CDR3 is TGCGCCAGCAGCCAAGGGAGGACCAACTCCTACAATGAGCAGTTCTTC.

The chain joins TRBV9 to TRBJ2-4; TRBD2 matches at 7 bases. V shed 3 bases and J 0 bases; nucleotides not matched to a gene: 3. Germline V CDR1 and CDR2: SGDLS, YYNGEE. The CDR3 is 15 residues long. The DNA of the CDR3 is TGTGCCAGCAGCGCTAGCGGCCAAGCCAAAAACATTCAGTACTTC. Protein sequence: CASSASGQAKNIQYF.

J is TRBJ1-6 and V is TRBV6-5; perhaps TRBD1 as D (5 bases). This CDR3 comprises 14 residues. Per the germline V gene, CDR1 is MNHEY and CDR2 is SVGAGI. V lost 7 bases and J lost 9, with 16 bases in between. CDR3 in DNA: TGTGCCAGCATGGTGGAGGGGAGGGGTTCACCCCTCCACTTT. Translated: CASMVEGRGSPLHF.

This clone was seen a single time. The V call is TRBV14, the J call TRBJ2-1; D may be TRBD2 (6 bases). Trimming took 0 bases from V and 3 from J, leaving 9 bases between them. CDR3 size: 15 residues. Germline CDR1 reads SGHDN; CDR2 reads FVKESK. Here the CDR3 reads CASSQDPGDYNEQFF. CDR3 coding DNA: TGTGCCAGCAGCCAAGATCCGGGAGACTACAATGAGCAGTTCTTC.

The rearrangement uses TRBV10-3 and TRBJ1-1; 7 positions agree with TRBD1. The junction had 4 bases not matched to a gene; V was cut back by 0 bases and J by 3 bases. Germline CDR1 ENHRY, CDR2 SYGVKD. The CDR3 length is 15 residues. The CDR3 loop is CAISESSGGYTEAFF. In nucleotides, the CDR3 is TGTGCCATCAGTGAGTCGTCAGGGGGGTACACTGAAGCTTTCTTT.

This clone was seen just once. The chain is built from TRBV7-6 and TRBJ2-1; 7 nucleotides agree with TRBD1. With V trimmed by 4 bases and J by 6 bases, 12 bases remained unmatched. Germline V gene sequence: CDR1 SGHVS, CDR2 FNYEAQ. This CDR3 has 16 residues. CDR3 residues: CASSSGGESIRNEQFF. DNA of the CDR3: TGTGCCAGCAGCTCAGGGGGAGAGTCAATTCGCAATGAGCAGTTCTTC.

The rearrangement uses TRBV10-3 and TRBJ2-2, with 13 bases that match TRBD2. This CDR3 region has 16 residues. Trimming took 5 bases from V and 4 from J; bases not matched to a gene: 4. CDR1 is ENHRY and CDR2 is SYGVKD in the germline V gene. CDR3 sequence (DNA): TGTGCCATCAGTACTAGCGGGGGGGCCGCCACCGGGGAGCTGTTTTTT. It encodes CAISTSGGAATGELFF.

This sequence joins TRBV6-2 or TRBV6-3 and TRBJ2-5; the match to TRBD2 covers 8 bases. This CDR3 is 16 amino acids long. Germline CDR1 MNHEY, CDR2 SVGEGT. With V trimmed by 3 bases and J by 2 bases, 8 bases remained unmatched. CDR3 coding DNA: TGTGCCAGCAGTTATGGCACTAGCGGTCCACAAGAGACCCAGTACTTC. It specifies CASSYGTSGPQETQYF.

The chain uses TRBV7-2 and TRBJ1-6, with 7 nucleotides matching TRBD1. This CDR3 has 15 amino acids. Germline loops: CDR1 SGHTA, CDR2 FQGNSA. Trimming took 6 bases from V and 8 from J; bases not matched to a gene: 10. The DNA of the CDR3 is TGTGCCAGCAGTTACTGGACAGGAGGGGATTCACCCCTCCACTTT. Translation gives CASSYWTGGDSPLHF.

This rearrangement joins TRBV7-6 to TRBJ1-4, with D uncertain. The CDR3 extends over 15 amino acids. Germline assignment: CDR1 SGHVS and CDR2 FNYEAQ. V lost 1 base and J 2 bases, leaving 8 bases between the germline ends. The CDR3 DNA is TGTGCCAGCAGCTTAGGTTTGGGCACTAATGAAAAACTGTTTTTT. This gives the protein CASSLGLGTNEKLFF.

This clone was seen more than once but under ten times. This chain links TRBV3-1 (or the pseudogene TRBV3-2) with TRBJ1-2; D may be TRBD1 (6 bases). Trimming took off 3 bases at V and 10 bases at J, with 18 bases between the two ends. Germline loops: CDR1 LGHDT, CDR2 YNNKEL (reference sequence). The CDR3 has 14 residues. This chain's CDR3 is CASSQSRGQTTYTF. The CDR3 DNA reads as TGTGCCAGCAGCCAGAGTCGGGGACAAACTACCTACACCTTC.

The chain couples TRBV5-6 to TRBJ2-7, with no clear D. CDR1 SGHDT and CDR2 YYEEEE come from the germline V gene. The V gene lost 1 base and the J gene lost 4 bases, with 9 bases spanning the gap. This CDR3 contains 13 residues. The CDR3 protein is CASSLLFEYEQYF. The CDR3 bases are TGTGCCAGCAGCTTGCTTTTTGAGTACGAGCAGTACTTC.

This chain connects TRBV9 to TRBJ2-6; TRBD1 might be the D (5 bases). This CDR3 is 17 amino acids long. Trimming removed 4 bases from V and 2 bases from J, with 16 bases in between. Germline-derived CDR1 and CDR2 are SGDLS and YYNGEE. CDR3 DNA: TGTGCCAGCAGCAACCTTCTTGGGGCCCCTGGGGCCAACGTCCTGACTTTC. Translating gives CASSNLLGAPGANVLTF. Full variable domain (outside the CDR3, taken from reference TRBV9 and TRBJ2-6): DSGVTQTPKHLITATGQRVTLRCSPRSGDLSVYWYQQSLDQGLQFLIQYYNGEERAKGNILERFSAQQFPDLHSELNLSSLELGDSALYFCASSNLLGAPGANVLTFGAGSRLTVL.

This chain joins TRBV19 and TRBJ1-1; D gene ambiguous. V was clipped by 4 bases and J by 3 bases, with 18 bases between them. Per germline, CDR1 LNHDA and CDR2 SQIVND (reference sequence). The length of the CDR3 is 16 residues. The CDR3 region is CASSTPSGSLDTEAFF. In nucleotides, the CDR3 is TGTGCCAGTAGTACCCCCTCTGGGAGCCTGGACACTGAAGCTTTCTTT.

This sequence joins TRBV19 and TRBJ2-2, with 12 bases matching TRBD1. Trimming took 7 bases from V and 5 from J; bases not matched to a gene: 17. Germline CDR1 LNHDA, CDR2 SQIVND (reference sequence). CDR3 length: 19 amino acids. The CDR3 bases are TGTGCCAGTAACCCCTATACGGGGGACAGGGGGCATTTGACCGGGGAGCTGTTTTTT. Translating it yields CASNPYTGDRGHLTGELFF.

The genes are TRBV29-1 and TRBJ2-5; TRBD1 aligns across 8 bases. J gave up 2 bases and V 4 bases, and 6 bases lay outside the gene matches. The CDR3 extends over 14 amino acids. Looked up from germline, CDR1 is SQVTM and CDR2 is ANQGSEA. In DNA form, the CDR3 reads TGCAGCGTTGGACGGACAGGGCAACAAGAGACCCAGTACTTC. Residues: CSVGRTGQQETQYF.

V and J are TRBV7-9 and TRBJ2-5; 7 nucleotides match TRBD2. CDR1 SEHNR and CDR2 FQNEAQ come from the germline V gene (reference sequence). The CDR3 consists of 15 residues. Losses at the gene ends were 4 bases for V and 1 base for J; bases not matched to a gene: 6. CDR3: CASSSSGIPQETQYF. For the CDR3, the DNA is TGTGCCAGCAGCTCCAGCGGGATCCCCCAAGAGACCCAGTACTTC.

The genes are TRBV10-2 and TRBJ1-1; the match to TRBD1 covers 7 bases. The germline CDR1 and CDR2 sequences are WSHSY and SAAADI. The ends lost 5 bases at V and 11 bases at J; junction bases unmatched: 8. There are 12 residues in the CDR3. The DNA of the CDR3 is TGCGCCAGCAGTCTCGGACAGGAAGGGGCTTTCTTT. Translated: CASSLGQEGAFF.

The V and J genes are TRBV28 and TRBJ2-7; maybe TRBD1 (5 bases). Germline CDR1 MDHEN, CDR2 SYDVKM. Trimming cost V 5 bases and J 2 bases, with 13 bases left between them. CDR3 length equals 14 residues. The CDR3 loop is CASSPLDRPYEQYV. The DNA of the CDR3 is TGTGCCAGCAGTCCGCTCGACAGACCCTACGAGCAGTACGTC.

The chain joins TRBV5-6 to TRBJ1-5; D not resolved. Trimming took off 0 bases at V and 6 bases at J, with 16 bases between the two ends. Germline CDR1 is SGHDT and CDR2 is YYEEEE. The CDR3 is 16 residues long. CDR3 sequence reads: CASSLAGRRVGQPQHF. Written as DNA, the CDR3 is TGTGCCAGCAGCTTGGCCGGTAGGCGGGTAGGTCAGCCCCAGCATTTT.

The chain is built from TRBV9 and TRBJ1-1; D not resolved. Per germline, CDR1 SGDLS and CDR2 YYNGEE. The V gene lost 0 bases and the J gene lost 2 bases, with 5 bases spanning the gap. The CDR3 is 13 amino acids. In DNA, the CDR3 is TGTGCCAGCAGCGTAGACATTAACACTGAAGCTTTCTTT. Residues: CASSVDINTEAFF.

The V and J genes are TRBV21-1 and TRBJ1-5; the table's TRBD1 call for D was not verified on the DNA. TRBV21-1 represents a pseudogene. The CDR3 is 14 residues long. The CDR3 nucleotides read TGTGCCAGCAGCAAAGAAACAGGCAATCAGCCCCAGCATTTT. This gives the protein CASSKETGNQPQHF.

The V gene is TRBV10-2, the J gene TRBJ2-1; the D gene is possibly TRBD2 (5 bases). This CDR3 contains 13 residues. Germline V gene sequence: CDR1 WSHSY, CDR2 SAAADI. The ends were cut back, 2 bases at V and 10 bases at J, with 12 bases in the middle. In DNA, the CDR3 is TGCGCCAGCAGTGAGGTTAGAGGGTCGGAGCAGTTCTTC. As protein: CASSEVRGSEQFF.

The V gene is TRBV5-1, the J gene TRBJ1-2, with TRBD1 identical over 9 bases. The CDR3 is 13 residues long. Germline V gene lookup returns CDR1 SGHRS and CDR2 YFSETQ. The V segment lost 4 bases and the J segment 8 bases; nucleotides outside the gene matches: 6. This CDR3 reads CASSPSGTGGYTF. The CDR3 DNA reads as TGCGCCAGCAGCCCCTCCGGGACAGGGGGCTACACCTTC.

This clone was seen only a few times. V is TRBV12-3 or TRBV12-4 and J is TRBJ1-2; no reliable D call. V gave up 7 bases and J gave up 6 bases, with 12 bases separating them. The CDR3 covers 12 residues. The CDR3 loop reads CASTRGGNGYTF. Here the CDR3 DNA reads TGTGCCAGCACCCGAGGAGGGAATGGCTACACCTTC.

The rearrangement uses TRBV5-1 and TRBJ2-7; weak D call: TRBD1 (6 bases). V was cut by 0 bases and J by 3 bases, with 13 bases left in between. This CDR3 spans 15 amino acids. Per the germline V gene, CDR1 is SGHRS and CDR2 is YFSETQ. The CDR3, as DNA: TGCGCCAGCAGCTTGGTTTCAGGGGAGAGCTACGAGCAGTACTTC. Translation gives CASSLVSGESYEQYF.

The rearrangement joins TRBV5-4 to TRBJ1-2, with D hard to call. Trimming cost V 4 bases and J 7 bases, with 11 bases left between them. The CDR3 runs to 12 residues. Looked up from germline, CDR1 is SGHNT and CDR2 is YYREEE (reference sequence). Here the CDR3 DNA reads TGTGCCAGCAGCCCCGGGATGGGTGGCTACACCTTC. Translating it yields CASSPGMGGYTF.

J is TRBJ2-1 and V is TRBV5-1; TRBD1 matches at 7 bases. This CDR3 has 16 amino acids. The germline CDR1 and CDR2 sequences are SGHRS and YFSETQ. The junction had 11 bases not matched to a gene; V was cut back by 5 bases and J by 3 bases. The CDR3 sequence: CASRPTRDRFYNEQFF. CDR3 nucleotide sequence: TGCGCCAGCAGGCCGACAAGGGACAGATTCTACAATGAGCAGTTCTTC. Full variable domain (missing parts from reference TRBV5-1 and TRBJ2-1): KAGVTQTPRYLIKTRGQQVTLSCSPISGHRSVSWYQQTPGQGLQFLFEYFSETQRNKGNFPGRFSGRQFSNSRSEMNVSTLELGDSALYLCASRPTRDRFYNEQFFGPGTRLTVL.

The chain carries TRBV6-2 or TRBV6-3 and TRBJ1-2, with 7 bases lining up with TRBD1. The CDR3 contains 17 residues. The trim removed 2 bases at V and 2 bases at J, leaving 11 bases unmatched. CDR1 and CDR2 (germline): MNHEY, SVGEGT. The CDR3 nucleotides are TGTGCCAGCAGTTACCCAGACCCAATGACAGGGAACTATGGCTACACCTTC. Residues: CASSYPDPMTGNYGYTF.

The V gene is TRBV4-3, the J gene TRBJ2-7; D possibly corresponds to TRBD2 (6 bases). The V gene's germline CDR1 is LGHNA and CDR2 YSLEER. V dropped 3 bases and J dropped 2 bases, with 14 bases sitting between them. The CDR3 runs to 15 residues. The CDR3 coding sequence is TGCGCCAGCAGCCAGCAACCGGGAGCTGCCTACGAGCAGTACTTC. This codes for CASSQQPGAAYEQYF.